Below, 23 T cell receptor beta chains from the same sample are listed, as sequenced in a study of response to subunit inactivated influenza vaccine. TCRdb processed the RT-PCR reads anew with MiXCR; each CDR3 protein has one entry. The table shows around 580,000 distinct CDR3 sequences, with approximately 10% occurring only once. Sequencing was performed on PBMCs from blood, taken on the day of vaccination. The receptors originated from a man between 45 and 60 years old who received an inactivated influenza vaccine.

This chain links TRBV7-7 with TRBJ2-5; 8 bases fit TRBD2. Germline CDR1 is SSHAT and CDR2 is FNYEAQ (reference sequence). The CDR3 has 14 amino acids. V trimming: 5 bases; J trimming: 4 bases; junction bases outside the gene matches: 6. The chain's CDR3 is CASSHGLARETQYF. For the CDR3, the DNA is TGTGCCAGCAGCCACGGACTAGCACGAGAGACCCAGTACTTC.

This clonotype was counted only a few times. The V and J genes are TRBV19 and TRBJ2-2; D assignment may be TRBD1 or TRBD2 (6 bases each). Looked up from germline, CDR1 is LNHDA and CDR2 is SQIVND (reference sequence). V lost 6 bases and J 0 bases, leaving 17 bases between the germline ends. This CDR3 is built from 17 residues. The CDR3 spells CASRTGDIPSNTGELFF. The CDR3 DNA follows: TGTGCCAGTAGAACGGGGGACATCCCGTCGAACACCGGGGAGCTGTTTTTT. The variable domain in full, completed from reference TRBV19 and TRBJ2-2, reads DGGITQSPKYLFRKEGQNVTLSCEQNLNHDAMYWYRQDPGQGLRLIYYSQIVNDFQKGDIAEGYSVSREKKESFPLTVTSAQKNPTAFYLCASRTGDIPSNTGELFFGEGSRLTVL.

The chain couples TRBV5-1 to TRBJ2-7; tentative D call: TRBD1 (6 bases). CDR1 is SGHRS and CDR2 is YFSETQ in the germline V gene. The V end was cut by 4 bases, the J end by 5 bases, with 22 bases between. The CDR3 loop spans 16 amino acids. CDR3 nucleotide sequence: TGCGCCAGCAGCCTGGGTGGCCACAGGGCGGCTAACGAGCAGTACTTC. It is translated as CASSLGGHRAANEQYF.

V is TRBV7-8 and J is TRBJ2-5, with D uncertain. The CDR3 sequence is 12 residues long. V lost 8 bases, J lost 2 bases, and 9 bases lay in between. CDR1 is SGHVS and CDR2 is FQNEAQ in the germline V gene. As DNA, the CDR3 is TGTGCCAGCGGGCTTTTGCAAGAGACCCAGTACTTC. This codes for CASGLLQETQYF.

Details on this clonotype: A read error may explain this, as a much larger clone is one base away. The chain couples TRBV28 to TRBJ1-3, with a tentative D call TRBD1 (5 bases). CDR1 is MDHEN and CDR2 is SYDVKM in the germline V gene. The CDR3 has 14 amino acids. The CDR3 coding sequence is TGTGCCAGCAGTTTCCGGGGGGGTGGAAAGACCATATATTTT. Its protein is CASSFRGGGKTIYF.

In its sample, this clonotype was seen many times. V usage is TRBV4-3 and J usage is TRBJ2-2, with 8 positions matching TRBD2. This CDR3 contains 15 residues. Germline CDR1 is LGHNA and CDR2 is YSLEER. V lost 4 bases, J lost 6 bases, and 7 bases stayed unmatched. Here the CDR3 DNA reads TGCGCCAGCAGCCGGCTAGCGGGCTCTGCCGGGGAGCTGTTTTTT. Residues: CASSRLAGSAGELFF.

Many counts were recorded for this clonotype. The chain uses TRBV29-1 and TRBJ2-1; 9 bases are a match to TRBD1. Germline V lookup: CDR1 SQVTM, CDR2 ANQGSEA. This CDR3 spans 14 amino acids. V trimming: 4 bases; J trimming: 3 bases; junction bases outside the gene matches: 4. The CDR3 nucleotides read TGCAGCGTTGGACAGGGGGGGCTCTACAATGAGCAGTTCTTC. Translation gives CSVGQGGLYNEQFF.

The CDR3 nucleotides are TGTGCCAGCAGGCCGGGACAAAGGTTTTACACAGATACGCAGTATTTT. Residues: CASRPGQRFYTDTQYF. The chain recombines TRBV6-2 or TRBV6-3 with TRBJ2-3, with a weak D call TRBD1 (6 bases). CDR1 and CDR2 from the germline V gene are MNHEY and SVGEGT. Trimming stripped 6 bases from V and 2 bases from J, with 18 bases between. The CDR3 totals 16 residues.

The chain employs TRBV12-3 or TRBV12-4 and TRBJ1-5; no reliable D call. Trimming cost V 3 bases and J 4 bases, with 10 bases left between them. This CDR3 has 14 residues. The CDR3 sequence: CASSFVTVNQPQHF. Written as DNA, the CDR3 is TGTGCCAGCAGTTTTGTTACAGTTAATCAGCCCCAGCATTTT.

This clonotype was picked up many times. This rearrangement joins TRBV10-3 to TRBJ2-3; 9 bases are a match to TRBD2. With V trimmed by 4 bases and J by 5 bases, 4 bases remained unmatched. The CDR3 is made up of 14 amino acids. In germline, CDR1 is ENHRY, CDR2 SYGVKD. As DNA, the CDR3 is TGTGCCATCAGTGCGGGACTAGCTAAAGATACGCAGTATTTT. The encoded protein is CAISAGLAKDTQYF.

The chain joins TRBV6-2 or TRBV6-3 to TRBJ2-7, with TRBD2 identical over 13 bases. Losses at the gene ends were 6 bases for V and 5 bases for J; bases not matched to a gene: 16. Germline CDR1 reads MNHEY; CDR2 reads SVGEGT. The CDR3 spans 18 residues. The CDR3 here is CASSAGTSGAVSENEQYF. The CDR3 coding sequence is TGTGCCAGCAGCGCCGGGACTAGCGGGGCGGTCTCCGAAAACGAGCAGTACTTC.

This clonotype was seen repeatedly, ten times or more. The rearrangement uses TRBV5-1 and TRBJ2-4; 8 bases map to TRBD2. The V and J ends lost 1 base and 4 bases, in that order; junction bases with no gene match: 4. Germline lookup yields CDR1 SGHRS and CDR2 YFSETQ. The CDR3 spans 15 residues. Here the CDR3 DNA reads TGCGCCAGCAGCTTGACTAGCGGAACAAAAAACATTCAGTACTTC. It is translated as CASSLTSGTKNIQYF.

This clonotype was recorded many times. The rearrangement links TRBV5-8 to TRBJ2-3, with 8 bases matching TRBD1. V lost 4 bases to trimming and J lost 3 bases; unmatched junction nucleotides: 13. Germline values: CDR1 SGHTS, CDR2 YDEGEE. This CDR3 is 17 amino acids long. In DNA form, the CDR3 reads TGTGCCAGCAGCCGGATCTCGACAGGGGCAGTAACAGATACGCAGTATTTT. Amino acid sequence: CASSRISTGAVTDTQYF.

The chain has TRBV6-1 and TRBJ2-2, with a possible D match to TRBD1 (6 bases). The germline V gene encodes CDR1 MNHNS and CDR2 SASEGT. The CDR3 spans 13 residues. V shed 7 bases and J shed 4 bases, with 10 bases lying between them. The CDR3 here is CASKGVGTGELFF. The CDR3 DNA follows: TGTGCCAGCAAGGGGGTGGGCACCGGGGAGCTGTTTTTT.

This clonotype turned up a few times. This chain uses TRBV19 with TRBJ2-7; TRBD2 agrees at 7 bases. The CDR3 has 16 amino acids. The germline CDR1 and CDR2 sequences are LNHDA and SQIVND (reference sequence). J was trimmed by 2 bases and V by 3 bases; bases with no gene match: 10. DNA for the CDR3: TGTGCCAGTAGTATGTTTGTTACTAGCGTTGCCTACGAGCAGTACTTC. Protein sequence: CASSMFVTSVAYEQYF.

This clonotype appeared many times. This chain uses TRBV3-1 with TRBJ2-7; a possible D gene is TRBD2 (5 bases). V lost 4 bases to trimming and J lost 0 bases, with 10 bases between them. This CDR3 contains 14 residues. The V gene's germline CDR1 is LGHDT and CDR2 YNNKEL (reference sequence). This CDR3 reads CASSREGSSYEQYF. The DNA of the CDR3 is TGTGCCAGCAGCCGTGAGGGATCCTCCTACGAGCAGTACTTC.

The rearrangement links TRBV11-2 to TRBJ2-1, with D maybe TRBD1 (6 bases). The V end lost 5 bases, the J end lost 3 bases, and 11 bases lay between the germline ends. Germline V CDR1 and CDR2: SGHAT, FQNNGV. This CDR3 region has 14 residues. CDR3 residues: CASSLTGYYNEQFF. The CDR3 nucleotides read TGTGCCAGCAGCCTTACAGGGTACTACAATGAGCAGTTCTTC.

The chain couples TRBV20-1 to TRBJ2-1; D may be TRBD2 (6 bases). CDR3 size: 13 residues. Germline V gene data show CDR1 as DFQATT and CDR2 as SNEGSKA (reference sequence). V was pared by 3 bases and J by 8 bases, with 14 bases between. The CDR3 sequence is CSASDPRLDEQFF. CDR3 in DNA: TGCAGTGCTAGCGACCCTCGACTAGATGAGCAGTTCTTC.

This clonotype was counted a few times. The chain combines TRBV20-1 with TRBJ2-1; TRBD2 aligns across 13 bases. Trimming removed 6 bases from V and 0 bases from J; junction bases left unmatched: 8. From germline, CDR1 is DFQATT and CDR2 SNEGSKA (reference sequence). CDR3 length: 17 amino acids. CDR3 coding DNA: TGCAGTGCCCCCGCGGGACTAGCGGGGACCTCCTACAATGAGCAGTTCTTC. Its translation: CSAPAGLAGTSYNEQFF.

V is TRBV6-1 and J is TRBJ1-2; D is perhaps TRBD1 (5 bases). The CDR3 contains 15 residues. V shed 11 bases and J shed 4 bases, with 23 bases lying between them. CDR1 is MNHNS and CDR2 is SASEGT in the germline V gene. The CDR3 loop is CAARTGGYEGYGYTF. In nucleotides, the CDR3 is TGTGCCGCCCGAACGGGGGGATACGAAGGCTATGGCTACACCTTC.

This clonotype has a count of ten or more. V gene TRBV5-1 combines with J gene TRBJ2-4; D is unclear. The V end was cut by 0 bases, the J end by 11 bases, with 9 bases between. Germline CDR1 SGHRS, CDR2 YFSETQ. The CDR3 totals 12 residues. The CDR3 reads CASSLGGSVQYF. The CDR3, as DNA: TGCGCCAGCAGCTTGGGGGGTTCGGTTCAGTACTTC.

This clonotype was counted only a few times. The chain links TRBV4-1 to TRBJ1-5; no firm D call. This CDR3 contains 14 residues. The V gene lost 3 bases and the J gene lost 9 bases, with 15 bases spanning the gap. The germline V gene encodes CDR1 MGHRA and CDR2 YSYEKL. CDR3 residues: CASSQGDIGLPQHF. In DNA form, the CDR3 reads TGCGCCAGCAGCCAGGGCGACATAGGGTTGCCCCAGCATTTT.

In its sample, this clonotype was seen a few times. The chain recombines TRBV7-8 with TRBJ2-3, with TRBD1 identical over 9 bases. CDR3 size: 16 residues. V trimming: 5 bases; J trimming: 4 bases; junction bases outside the gene matches: 10. Germline V gene sequence: CDR1 SGHVS, CDR2 FQNEAQ. In DNA form, the CDR3 reads TGTGCCAGCAGCCCCAGACAGGGGGTAAACTCAGATACGCAGTATTTT. The encoded protein is CASSPRQGVNSDTQYF.